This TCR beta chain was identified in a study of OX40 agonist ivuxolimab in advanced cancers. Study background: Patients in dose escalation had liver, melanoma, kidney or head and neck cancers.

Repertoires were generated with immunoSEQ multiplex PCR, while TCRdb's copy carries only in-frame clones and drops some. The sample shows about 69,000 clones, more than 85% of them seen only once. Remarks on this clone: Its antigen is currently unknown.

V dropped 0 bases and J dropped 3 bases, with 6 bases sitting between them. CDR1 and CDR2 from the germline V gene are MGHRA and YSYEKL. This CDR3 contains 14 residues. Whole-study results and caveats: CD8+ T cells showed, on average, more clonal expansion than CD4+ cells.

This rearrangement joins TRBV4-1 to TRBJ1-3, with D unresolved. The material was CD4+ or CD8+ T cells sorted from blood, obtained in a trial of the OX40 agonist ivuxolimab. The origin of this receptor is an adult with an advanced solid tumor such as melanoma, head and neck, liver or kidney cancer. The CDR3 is CASSQEGNGNTIYF. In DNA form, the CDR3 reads TGCGCCAGCAGCCAAGAAGGGAATGGAAACACCATATATTTT.